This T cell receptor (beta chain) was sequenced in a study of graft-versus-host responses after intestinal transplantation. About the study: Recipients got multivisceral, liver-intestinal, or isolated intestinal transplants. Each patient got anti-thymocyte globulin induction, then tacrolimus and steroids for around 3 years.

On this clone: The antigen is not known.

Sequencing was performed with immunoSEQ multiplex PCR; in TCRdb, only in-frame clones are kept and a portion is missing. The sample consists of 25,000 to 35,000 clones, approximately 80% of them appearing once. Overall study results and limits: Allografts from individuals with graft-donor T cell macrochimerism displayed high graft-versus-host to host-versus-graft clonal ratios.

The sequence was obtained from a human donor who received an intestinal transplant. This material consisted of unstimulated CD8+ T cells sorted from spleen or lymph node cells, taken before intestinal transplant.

In nucleotides, the CDR3 is TGTGCCAGCAGCTTGGACCCGGTTGTGGAGCAGTACTTC. It encodes CASSLDPVVEQYF. The chain uses TRBV5-4 and TRBJ2-7; D gene uncertain. Germline lookup yields CDR1 SGHNT and CDR2 YYREEE (reference sequence). Trimming shortened V by 0 bases and J by 7 bases, and 11 bases separated the two germline ends. The CDR3 length is 13 residues.